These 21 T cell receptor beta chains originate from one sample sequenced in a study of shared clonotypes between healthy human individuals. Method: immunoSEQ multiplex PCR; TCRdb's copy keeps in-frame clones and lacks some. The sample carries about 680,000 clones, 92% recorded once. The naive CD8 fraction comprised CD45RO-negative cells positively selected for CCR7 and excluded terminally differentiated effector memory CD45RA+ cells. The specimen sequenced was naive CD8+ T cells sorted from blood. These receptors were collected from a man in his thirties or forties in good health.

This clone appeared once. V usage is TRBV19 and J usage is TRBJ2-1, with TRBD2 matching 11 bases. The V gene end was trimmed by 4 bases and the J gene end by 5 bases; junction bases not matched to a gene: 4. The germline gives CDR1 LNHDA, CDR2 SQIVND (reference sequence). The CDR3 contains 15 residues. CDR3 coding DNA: TGTGCCAGTAGTAGACCGGGACTAGCGGACAATGAGCAGTTCTTC. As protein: CASSRPGLADNEQFF.

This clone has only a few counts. The CDR3 DNA follows: TGTGCCAGCAGCGTAGATCGCGGGAGTTGGGAGCAGTACTTC. This sequence encodes CASSVDRGSWEQYF. V usage is TRBV9 and J usage is TRBJ2-7, with 7 positions matching TRBD2. In germline, CDR1 is SGDLS, CDR2 YYNGEE. The J segment lost 7 bases and the V segment lost 0 bases, leaving 7 bases of the junction unmatched. This CDR3 has 14 residues. Together with reference TRBV9 and TRBJ2-7, the CDR3 gives the full variable domain: DSGVTQTPKHLITATGQRVTLRCSPRSGDLSVYWYQQSLDQGLQFLIQYYNGEERAKGNILERFSAQQFPDLHSELNLSSLELGDSALYFCASSVDRGSWEQYFGPGTRLTVT.

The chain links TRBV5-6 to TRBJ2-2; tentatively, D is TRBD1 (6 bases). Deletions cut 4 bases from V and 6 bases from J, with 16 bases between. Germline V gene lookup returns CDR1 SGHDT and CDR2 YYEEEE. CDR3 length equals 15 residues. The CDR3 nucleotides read TGTGCCAGCAGCACAACAGGGTCCTCCCCCGGGGAGCTGTTTTTT. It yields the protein CASSTTGSSPGELFF.

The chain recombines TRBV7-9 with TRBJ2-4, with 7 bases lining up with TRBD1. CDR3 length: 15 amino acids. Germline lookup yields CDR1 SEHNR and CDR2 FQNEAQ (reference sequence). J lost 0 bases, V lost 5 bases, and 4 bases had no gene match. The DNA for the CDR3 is TGTGCCAGCAGCCGGGACAGATTAGCCAAAAACATTCAGTACTTC. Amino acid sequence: CASSRDRLAKNIQYF.

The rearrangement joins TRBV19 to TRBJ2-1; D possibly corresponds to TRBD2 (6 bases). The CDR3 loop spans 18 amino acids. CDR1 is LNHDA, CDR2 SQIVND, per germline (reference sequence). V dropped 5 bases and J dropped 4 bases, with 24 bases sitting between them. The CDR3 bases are TGTGCCAGTAGTTTCCTACCCCTTAGTCAGGCGGGATACAATGAGCAGTTCTTC. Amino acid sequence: CASSFLPLSQAGYNEQFF.

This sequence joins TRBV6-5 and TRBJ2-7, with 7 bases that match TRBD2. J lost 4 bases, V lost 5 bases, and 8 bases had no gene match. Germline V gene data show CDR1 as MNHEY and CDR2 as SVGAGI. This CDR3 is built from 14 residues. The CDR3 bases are TGTGCCAGCAGTCCCGGGACTACCCATTACGAGCAGTACTTC. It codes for CASSPGTTHYEQYF.

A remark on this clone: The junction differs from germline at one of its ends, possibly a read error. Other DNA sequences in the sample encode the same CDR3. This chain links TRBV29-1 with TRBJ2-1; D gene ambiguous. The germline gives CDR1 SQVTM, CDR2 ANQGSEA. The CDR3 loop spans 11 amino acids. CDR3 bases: TGCAGTGTTGATAGTTACAATGAGCAGTTCTTC. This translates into CSVDSYNEQFF.

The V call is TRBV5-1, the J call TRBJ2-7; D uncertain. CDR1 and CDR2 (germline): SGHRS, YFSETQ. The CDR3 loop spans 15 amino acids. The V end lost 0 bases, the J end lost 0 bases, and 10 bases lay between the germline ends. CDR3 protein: CASSLVDVGSYEQYF. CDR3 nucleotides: TGCGCCAGCAGCTTGGTGGATGTTGGCTCCTACGAGCAGTACTTC.

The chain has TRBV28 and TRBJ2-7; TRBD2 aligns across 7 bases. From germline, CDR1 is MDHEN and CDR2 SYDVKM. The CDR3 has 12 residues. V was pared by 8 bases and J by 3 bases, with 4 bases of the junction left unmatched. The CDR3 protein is CASSERDYEQYF. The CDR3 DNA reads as TGTGCCAGCTCGGAGCGGGACTACGAGCAGTACTTC.

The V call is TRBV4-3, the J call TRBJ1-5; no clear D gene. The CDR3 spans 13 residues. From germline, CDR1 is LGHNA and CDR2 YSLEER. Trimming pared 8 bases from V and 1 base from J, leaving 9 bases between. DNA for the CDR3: TGCGCCAGCGGAGTCACGAGCAATCAGCCCCAGCATTTT. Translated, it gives CASGVTSNQPQHF.

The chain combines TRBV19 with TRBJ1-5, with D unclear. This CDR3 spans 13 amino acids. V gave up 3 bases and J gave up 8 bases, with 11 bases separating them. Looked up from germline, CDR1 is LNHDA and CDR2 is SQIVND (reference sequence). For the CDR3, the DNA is TGTGCCAGTAGTATCAGCTATGGTGAGCCCCAGCATTTT. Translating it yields CASSISYGEPQHF.

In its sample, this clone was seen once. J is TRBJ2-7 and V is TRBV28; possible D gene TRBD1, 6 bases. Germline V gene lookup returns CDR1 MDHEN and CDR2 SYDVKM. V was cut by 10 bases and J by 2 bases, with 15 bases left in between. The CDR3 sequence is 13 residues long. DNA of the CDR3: TGTGCCATCAATTCAGGGGTCACCTACGAGCAGTACTTC. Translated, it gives CAINSGVTYEQYF.

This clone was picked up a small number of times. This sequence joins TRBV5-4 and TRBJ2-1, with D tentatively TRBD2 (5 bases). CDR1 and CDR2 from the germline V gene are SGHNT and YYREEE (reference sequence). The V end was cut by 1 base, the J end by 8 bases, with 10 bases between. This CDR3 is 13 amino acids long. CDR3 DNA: TGTGCCAGCAGCTTGAAAGGGAGAGATGAGCAGTTCTTC. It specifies CASSLKGRDEQFF.

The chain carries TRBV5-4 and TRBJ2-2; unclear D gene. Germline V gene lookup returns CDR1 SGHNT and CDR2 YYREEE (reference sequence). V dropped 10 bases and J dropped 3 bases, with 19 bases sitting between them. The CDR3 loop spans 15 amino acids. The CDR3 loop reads CAYRVRVSHTGELFF. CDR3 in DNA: TGTGCCTACCGGGTTAGGGTTAGCCACACCGGGGAGCTGTTTTTT.

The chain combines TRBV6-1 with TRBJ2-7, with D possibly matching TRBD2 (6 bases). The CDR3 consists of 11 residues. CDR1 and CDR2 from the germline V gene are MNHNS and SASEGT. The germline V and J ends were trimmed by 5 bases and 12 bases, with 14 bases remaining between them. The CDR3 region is CASSYPGLRYF. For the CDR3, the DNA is TGTGCCAGCAGTTACCCGGGACTCCGGTACTTC.

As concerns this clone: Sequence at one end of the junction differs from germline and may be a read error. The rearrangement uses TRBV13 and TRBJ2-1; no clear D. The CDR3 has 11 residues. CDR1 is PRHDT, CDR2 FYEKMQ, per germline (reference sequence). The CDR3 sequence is CASSLGKGQFF. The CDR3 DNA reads TGTGCCAGCAGCCTAGGGAAAGGCCAGTTCTTC.

The CDR3 reads CASSLRSGTEEAFF. CDR3 DNA: TGTGCCAGCAGCTTGAGATCCGGGACAGAGGAAGCTTTCTTT. J is TRBJ1-1 and V is TRBV11-2; TRBD1 agrees at 7 bases. CDR1 and CDR2 from the germline V gene are SGHAT and FQNNGV. The CDR3 totals 14 residues. J was trimmed by 8 bases and V by 3 bases; bases with no gene match: 9.

CDR3 nucleotides: TGTGCCACTGAGAAGCCGGACAGGCCACCTTACGAGCAGTACTTC. It yields the protein CATEKPDRPPYEQYF. This rearrangement joins TRBV6-5 to TRBJ2-7, with 7 positions matching TRBD1. V shed 10 bases, J shed 4 bases, and the junction held 16 bases outside the gene matches. Germline V lookup: CDR1 MNHEY, CDR2 SVGAGI. The CDR3 is 15 residues long.

The CDR3 DNA is TGTGCCAGCAGCGGATCAAGGACTAGAGCCTACGAGCAGTACTTC. It codes for CASSGSRTRAYEQYF. V is TRBV6-1 and J is TRBJ2-7, with 7 bases fitting TRBD2. Germline loops: CDR1 MNHNS, CDR2 SASEGT. This CDR3 is 15 amino acids long. The trim removed 6 bases at V and 2 bases at J, leaving 10 bases unmatched.

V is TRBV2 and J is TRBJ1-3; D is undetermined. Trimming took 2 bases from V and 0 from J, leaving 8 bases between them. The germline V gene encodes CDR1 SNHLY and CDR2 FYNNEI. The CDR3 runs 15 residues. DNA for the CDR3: TGTGCCAGCAGTGAACCCGCGAACTCTGGAAACACCATATATTTT. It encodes CASSEPANSGNTIYF.

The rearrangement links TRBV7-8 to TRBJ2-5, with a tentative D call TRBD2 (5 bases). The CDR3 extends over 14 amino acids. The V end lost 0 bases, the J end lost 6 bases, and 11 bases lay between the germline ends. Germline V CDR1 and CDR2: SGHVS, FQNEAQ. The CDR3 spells CASSLAGATQTQYF. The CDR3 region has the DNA TGTGCCAGCAGCTTAGCGGGAGCGACGCAGACCCAGTACTTC.